This paragraph reports one T cell receptor beta chain. The PCR was carried out with 60 Vbeta primers and 13 Jbeta primers. Original handling: The authors later counted roughly 77 million unique TCR beta chains, 9.5 million to 13 million of them shared. Clones were sequenced by immunoSEQ multiplex PCR, and TCRdb holds only the in-frame ones, with some missing. V, J and clone size derive from that table, while D and trimming were established from the DNA sequence. The repertoire holds 150,000 to 170,000 clones, with approximately 74% as singletons. The sample comes from a study of cytomegalovirus exposure and HLA in healthy donors. V was trimmed by 4 bases and J by 2 bases, leaving 11 bases between them. The germline V gene encodes CDR1 SGHTA and CDR2 FQGNSA. The CDR3 length is 15 residues.

The sequence was obtained from a man aged 30 to 39 in good health and CMV-seronegative. This chain connects TRBV7-2 to TRBJ2-2; possibly TRBD2 for D (6 bases). The sample taken for sequencing was PBMCs. In DNA form, the CDR3 reads TGTGCCAGCAGCTCCCCTAGCGACAACACCGGGGAGCTGTTTTTT. As protein: CASSSPSDNTGELFF.